These 3 T cell receptor beta chains share one sample of origin, sequenced in a study of human T cells and chemical hapten exposure. Time point given: patch test 1, 2 weeks after DPC sensitization. Documented treatment: therapeutic diphenylcyclopropenone sensitization with weekly scalp DPC. TCRdb recomputed calls from the RACE reads with MiXCR, one row per CDR3 protein. The top ten clones hold over 2% of a sample with about 99,000 distinct CDR3 sequences, roughly 12% of them seen once. This specimen was whole blood, taken in connection with sensitization to the hapten diphenylcyclopropenone (DPC). The receptors here all came from a woman in her forties with alopecia areata. Some clones in this sample may be carry-over from other donors' samples.

The CDR3 loop reads CASSRDFGEQFF. The DNA of the CDR3 is TGTGCCAGCAGCCGAGATTTCGGGGAGCAGTTCTTC. The chain carries TRBV7-2 and TRBJ2-1; D unclear. V was pared by 5 bases and J by 10 bases, with 12 bases between. This CDR3 is 12 amino acids long. Germline CDR1 and CDR2: SGHTA and FQGNSA.

This chain uses TRBV5-1 with TRBJ2-1; no reliable D call. Germline V gives CDR1 SGHRS, CDR2 YFSETQ. V lost 0 bases and J lost 5, with 6 bases in between. CDR3 length equals 13 residues. Here the CDR3 reads CASSLAVNNEQFF. The CDR3, as DNA: TGCGCCAGCAGCTTGGCAGTCAACAATGAGCAGTTCTTC. The entire variable domain, with the rest obtained from reference TRBV5-1 and TRBJ2-1, is as follows: KAGVTQTPRYLIKTRGQQVTLSCSPISGHRSVSWYQQTPGQGLQFLFEYFSETQRNKGNFPGRFSGRQFSNSRSEMNVSTLELGDSALYLCASSLAVNNEQFFGPGTRLTVL.

The CDR3 region has the DNA TGCAGCGTTGCCCATGGGGTTATTAGCACAGATACGCAGTATTTT. Translating it yields CSVAHGVISTDTQYF. The V and J genes are TRBV29-1 and TRBJ2-3; D gene ambiguous. The CDR3 contains 15 residues. Germline V CDR1 and CDR2: SQVTM, ANQGSEA. V lost 4 bases, J lost 0 bases, and 14 bases lay in between.